This T cell receptor (beta chain) originates from a study of PD-1 blockade in classical Hodgkin lymphoma. Time point defined: cycle 4 day 1 (C4D1), after more than five weeks of nivolumab. Each patient experienced a relapse that followed autologous stem cell transplantation, and brentuximab vedotin exposure varied. Magnetic negative selection purified CD4+ T cells from thawed PBMCs. Best overall response was complete response, partial response or progressive disease in these relapsed/refractory classical Hodgkin lymphoma patients. Notes on this clone: Its cognate antigen is unknown.

The length of the CDR3 is 21 residues. Germline CDR1 reads SGHTA; CDR2 reads FQGNSA. The V and J ends lost 0 bases and 0 bases, in that order; junction bases with no gene match: 18. Method: immunoSEQ multiplex PCR; TCRdb's copy keeps in-frame clones and lacks some. The table lists tens of thousands of clones, roughly 90% of them singletons, with approximately 0.3% in the top ten. Study results and caveats: Complete responders started with a diversity level that resembled newly diagnosed patients at baseline.

The sequence derives from a human donor with classical Hodgkin lymphoma. The specimen comprised CD4+ T cells from blood, sampled before the fourth cycle of nivolumab. V gene TRBV7-2 combines with J gene TRBJ1-1; TRBD1 matches at 8 bases. CDR3 amino acids: CASSLAHRGLGSTDLNTEAFF. The CDR3 nucleotides are TGTGCCAGCAGCTTAGCCCACAGGGGGTTAGGCTCCACAGATCTGAACACTGAAGCTTTCTTT. Complete variable domain (other parts from reference TRBV7-2 and TRBJ1-1): GAGVSQSPSNKVTEKGKDVELRCDPISGHTALYWYRQSLGQGLEFLIYFQGNSAPDKSGLPSDRFSAERTGGSVSTLTIQRTQQEDSAVYLCASSLAHRGLGSTDLNTEAFFGQGTRLTVV.